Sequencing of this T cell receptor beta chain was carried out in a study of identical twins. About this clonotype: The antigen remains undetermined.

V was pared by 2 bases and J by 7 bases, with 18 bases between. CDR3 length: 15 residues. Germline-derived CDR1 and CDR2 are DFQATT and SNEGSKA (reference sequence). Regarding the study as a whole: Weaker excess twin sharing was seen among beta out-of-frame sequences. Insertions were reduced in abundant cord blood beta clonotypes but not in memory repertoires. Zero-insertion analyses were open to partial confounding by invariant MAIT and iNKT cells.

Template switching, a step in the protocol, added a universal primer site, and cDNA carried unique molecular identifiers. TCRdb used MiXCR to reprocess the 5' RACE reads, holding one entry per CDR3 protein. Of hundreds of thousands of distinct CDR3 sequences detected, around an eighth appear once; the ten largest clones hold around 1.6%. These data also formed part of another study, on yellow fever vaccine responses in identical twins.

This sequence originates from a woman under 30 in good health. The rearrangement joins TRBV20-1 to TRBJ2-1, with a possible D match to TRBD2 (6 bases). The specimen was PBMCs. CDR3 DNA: TGCAGTGCTAGAACCCTAGGGCGGGGACTGAATGAGCAGTTCTTC. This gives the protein CSARTLGRGLNEQFF.